Below, 17 T cell receptor beta chains from the same sample are listed, as sequenced in a study of immune characterization of retroperitoneal liposarcoma. TCRdb redid the calling of the PCR reads with MiXCR, one entry per CDR3 protein. The sample consists of 9,500 to 14,000 distinct CDR3 sequences, roughly 22% of them appearing once. Sequenced sample: blood. The receptor set was obtained from a female donor with retroperitoneal liposarcoma.

This clonotype came up a few times. This chain connects TRBV6-1 to TRBJ2-1; 8 nucleotides line up with TRBD1. The trim removed 1 base at V and 10 bases at J, leaving 15 bases unmatched. The germline V gene has CDR1 MNHNS and CDR2 SASEGT. The CDR3 is made up of 17 amino acids. The CDR3 region has the DNA TGTGCCAGCAGTGAAGAAGGCCATAGACAGGGGATGGACGAGCAGTTCTTC. This gives the protein CASSEEGHRQGMDEQFF.

This clonotype was found a few times. This chain uses TRBV6-8 with TRBJ1-5, with TRBD1 matching over 7 bases. The CDR3 spans 14 residues. V lost 6 bases to trimming and J lost 5 bases; unmatched junction nucleotides: 7. Germline loops: CDR1 MNHGY, CDR2 SAAAGT. The CDR3 here is CASRPGQPHQPQHF. The CDR3 DNA follows: TGTGCCAGCAGACCGGGACAGCCCCATCAGCCCCAGCATTTT.

This clonotype was seen only a few times. The J gene is TRBJ2-1, the V gene TRBV7-2, with 13 bases that match TRBD2. This CDR3 is 17 amino acids long. V trimming: 3 bases; J trimming: 7 bases; junction bases outside the gene matches: 9. From germline, CDR1 is SGHTA and CDR2 FQGNSA. Here the CDR3 DNA reads TGTGCCAGCAGCTTTGCCGGGACTAGCGGGATCGTTAATGAGCAGTTCTTC. Protein: CASSFAGTSGIVNEQFF.

Relative to its sample, this clonotype is medium-sized. The genes are TRBV6-1 and TRBJ2-5, with 10 bases matching TRBD2. Germline CDR1 MNHNS, CDR2 SASEGT. The CDR3 loop spans 14 amino acids. J was trimmed by 4 bases and V by 5 bases; bases with no gene match: 4. The CDR3 region has the DNA TGTGCCAGCAGTCAGAGACTAGCGGGAGAGACCCAGTACTTC. This sequence encodes CASSQRLAGETQYF.

As concerns this clonotype: A much more abundant neighbour one base away suggests this may be a read error. The chain employs TRBV6-5 and TRBJ2-1; 7 bases are a match to TRBD2. The CDR3 contains 12 residues. With 4 bases clipped from V and 13 bases from J, the junction kept 7 bases outside the gene matches. CDR1 is MNHEY and CDR2 is SVGAGI in the germline V gene. CDR3 coding DNA: TGTGCCAGCAGTTCCCGGGGGGAGACCCAGTTCTTC. It specifies CASSSRGETQFF.

This clonotype was seen repeatedly, ten times or more. The J gene is TRBJ2-2, the V gene TRBV6-1, with D unresolved. Trimming took 7 bases from V and 6 from J, leaving 3 bases between them. CDR1 is MNHNS, CDR2 SASEGT, per germline. This CDR3 region has 10 residues. CDR3 DNA: TGTGCCAGCACTGCCGGGGAGCTGTTTTTT. This translates into CASTAGELFF.

By share, this clonotype ranks as medium-sized. The CDR3 DNA reads TGTGCCAGAAGCTCAATCCATAGCGGGAGGGCTTATCCGAACACCGGGGAGCTGTTTTTT. Residues: CARSSIHSGRAYPNTGELFF. The chain combines TRBV5-3 with TRBJ2-2, with 11 bases aligning to TRBD2. TRBV5-3 is an ORF, and what it does is uncertain. Trimming cost V 3 bases and J 0 bases; bases outside gene matches: 13. This CDR3 spans 20 amino acids.

This clonotype was observed a few times. The chain has TRBV7-8 and TRBJ2-4; 9 bases are shared with TRBD2. V lost 0 bases, J lost 13 bases, and 19 bases stayed unmatched. The V gene's germline CDR1 is SGHVS and CDR2 FQNEAQ. The CDR3 has 18 residues. The CDR3 loop reads CASSLAGGLAHLGGEQYF. CDR3 DNA sequence: TGTGCCAGCAGCTTAGCAGGTGGACTAGCGCACCTCGGAGGTGAGCAGTACTTC.

For this clonotype: Mismatch with germline at one junction end may stem from a read error. V and J are TRBV6-5 and TRBJ1-1; 8 bases are shared with TRBD1. CDR3 length: 14 amino acids. Germline CDR1 and CDR2: MNHEY and SVGAGI. The CDR3 DNA sequence: TGTGCGAGCAACTGGACAGGGTGCTTCCTTCGAGCTTTCTTT. Translated: CASNWTGCFLRAFF.

This clonotype was detected ten times or more. The chain combines TRBV6-1 with TRBJ2-5, with TRBD2 identical over 7 bases. Looked up from germline, CDR1 is MNHNS and CDR2 is SASEGT. The CDR3 extends over 14 amino acids. Trimming removed 7 bases from V and 4 bases from J; junction bases left unmatched: 9. This chain's CDR3 is CASNAAGAGETQYF. DNA for the CDR3: TGTGCCAGCAACGCCGCGGGAGCCGGAGAGACCCAGTACTTC.

By its share, this clonotype is medium-sized. The chain combines TRBV7-8 with TRBJ2-1; D remains unclear. Per germline, CDR1 SGHVS and CDR2 FQNEAQ. Trimming removed 5 bases from V and 8 bases from J, with 13 bases in between. There are 13 residues in the CDR3. DNA of the CDR3: TGTGCCAGCAGCCCAAGGATCCGGGATGAGCAGTTCTTC. Protein product: CASSPRIRDEQFF.

This clonotype is labeled medium-sized. This chain uses TRBV6-1 with TRBJ2-7; possibly TRBD1 or TRBD2 for D (6 bases each). The CDR3 contains 16 residues. Per the germline V gene, CDR1 is MNHNS and CDR2 is SASEGT. V was trimmed by 2 bases and J by 1 base, leaving 15 bases between them. The CDR3 DNA is TGTGCCAGCAGTGAATCTGGGGGCGCGGGGTCCTACGAGCAGTACTTC. It translates to CASSESGGAGSYEQYF.

This clonotype has at least ten counts. The J gene is TRBJ2-1, the V gene TRBV6-1; D is unresolved. Germline V gene lookup returns CDR1 MNHNS and CDR2 SASEGT. The CDR3 spans 13 residues. Trimming took 4 bases from V and 10 from J, leaving 14 bases between them. The CDR3 region is CASSGGSLYEQFF. Written as DNA, the CDR3 is TGTGCCAGCAGTGGCGGCAGCCTCTACGAGCAGTTCTTC.

This clonotype has a handful of counts. The J gene is TRBJ1-3, the V gene TRBV11-3; D is perhaps TRBD1 (5 bases). V dropped 3 bases and J dropped 2 bases, with 11 bases sitting between them. Germline V gene lookup returns CDR1 SGHNT and CDR2 YENEEA. CDR3 length: 15 residues. CDR3 sequence (DNA): TGTGCCAGCAGCTTCAGGGTGAACCCTGGAAACACCATATATTTT. It encodes CASSFRVNPGNTIYF.

Ten or more counts support this clonotype. CDR3 sequence reads: CASSLTSGRFNEQFF. CDR3 nucleotide sequence: TGTGCCAGCAGCTTAACCAGCGGGAGGTTTAATGAGCAGTTCTTC. This rearrangement joins TRBV11-1 to TRBJ2-1; 9 bases match TRBD2. The CDR3 spans 15 residues. With 2 bases clipped from V and 7 bases from J, the junction kept 6 bases outside the gene matches. Germline CDR1 reads SGHAT; CDR2 reads FQDESV (reference sequence).

The chain joins TRBV11-1 to TRBJ1-2; TRBD1 matches at 9 bases. The CDR3 spans 13 residues. Germline V CDR1 and CDR2: SGHAT, FQDESV (reference sequence). V was pared by 4 bases and J by 7 bases, with 4 bases of the junction left unmatched. CDR3 nucleotides: TGTGCCAGCAGCTCCCGGACAGGGGCTGGCTACACCTTC. As protein: CASSSRTGAGYTF.

By share, this clonotype ranks as medium-sized. The V and J genes are TRBV6-6 and TRBJ2-1; no clear D gene. Per germline, CDR1 MNHNY and CDR2 SVGAGI (reference sequence). This CDR3 spans 13 amino acids. Deletions cut 2 bases from V and 6 bases from J, with 8 bases between. DNA of the CDR3: TGTGCCAGCAGTTACAGGGTGGGCAATGAGCAGTTCTTC. Amino acid sequence: CASSYRVGNEQFF.